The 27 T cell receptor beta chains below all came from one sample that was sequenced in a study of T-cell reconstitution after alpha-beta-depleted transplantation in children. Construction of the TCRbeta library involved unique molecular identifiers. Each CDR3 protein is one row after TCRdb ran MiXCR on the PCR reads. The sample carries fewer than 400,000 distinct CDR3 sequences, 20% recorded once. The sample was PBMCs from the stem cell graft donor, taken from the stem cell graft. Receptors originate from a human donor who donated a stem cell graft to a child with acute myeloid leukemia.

CDR3 nucleotide sequence: TGTGCCAGCAGTTACGAGGTCCCAGGATCACCCCTCCACTTT. It specifies CASSYEVPGSPLHF. The chain has TRBV6-5 and TRBJ1-6; D gene uncertain. The germline CDR1 and CDR2 sequences are MNHEY and SVGAGI. V lost 2 bases and J lost 10, with 12 bases in between. CDR3 length: 14 amino acids.

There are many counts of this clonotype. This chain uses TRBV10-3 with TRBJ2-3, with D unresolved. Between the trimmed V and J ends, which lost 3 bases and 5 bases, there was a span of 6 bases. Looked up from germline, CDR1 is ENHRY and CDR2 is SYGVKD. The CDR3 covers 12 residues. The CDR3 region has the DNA TGTGCCATCAGTGAAGACGAAGATACGCAGTATTTT. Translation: CAISEDEDTQYF.

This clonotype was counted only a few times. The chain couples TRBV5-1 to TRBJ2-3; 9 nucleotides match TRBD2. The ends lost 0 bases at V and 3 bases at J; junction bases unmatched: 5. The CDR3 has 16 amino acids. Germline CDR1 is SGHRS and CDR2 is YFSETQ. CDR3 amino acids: CASSLGTSAPTDTQYF. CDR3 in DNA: TGCGCCAGCAGCTTGGGGACTAGCGCTCCGACAGATACGCAGTATTTT. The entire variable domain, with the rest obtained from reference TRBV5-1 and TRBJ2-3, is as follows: KAGVTQTPRYLIKTRGQQVTLSCSPISGHRSVSWYQQTPGQGLQFLFEYFSETQRNKGNFPGRFSGRQFSNSRSEMNVSTLELGDSALYLCASSLGTSAPTDTQYFGPGTRLTVL.

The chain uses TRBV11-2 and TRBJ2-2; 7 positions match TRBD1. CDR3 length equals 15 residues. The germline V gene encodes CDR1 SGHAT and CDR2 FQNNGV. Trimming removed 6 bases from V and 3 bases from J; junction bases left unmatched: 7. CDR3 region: CASRQDRRYTGELFF. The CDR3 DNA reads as TGTGCCAGCAGACAGGACAGGCGATACACCGGGGAGCTGTTTTTT.

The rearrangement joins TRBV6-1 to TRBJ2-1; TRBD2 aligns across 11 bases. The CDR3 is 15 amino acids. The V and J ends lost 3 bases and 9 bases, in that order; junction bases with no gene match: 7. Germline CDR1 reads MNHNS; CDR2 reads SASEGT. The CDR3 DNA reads TGTGCCAGCAGTGACCATAGCGGGAGGGGTAGTGAGCAGTTCTTC. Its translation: CASSDHSGRGSEQFF.

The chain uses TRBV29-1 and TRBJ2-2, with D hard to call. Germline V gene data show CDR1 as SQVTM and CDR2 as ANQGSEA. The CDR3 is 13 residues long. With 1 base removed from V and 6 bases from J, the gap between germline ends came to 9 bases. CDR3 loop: CSVEAIASGELFF. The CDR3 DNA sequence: TGCAGCGTTGAAGCTATAGCATCCGGGGAGCTGTTTTTT.

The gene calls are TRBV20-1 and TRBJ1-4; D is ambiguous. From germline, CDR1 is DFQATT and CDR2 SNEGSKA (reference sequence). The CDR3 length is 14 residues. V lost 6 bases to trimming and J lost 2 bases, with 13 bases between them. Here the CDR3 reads CSATRGGTNEKLFF. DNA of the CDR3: TGCAGTGCCACGCGGGGAGGCACTAATGAAAAACTGTTTTTT.

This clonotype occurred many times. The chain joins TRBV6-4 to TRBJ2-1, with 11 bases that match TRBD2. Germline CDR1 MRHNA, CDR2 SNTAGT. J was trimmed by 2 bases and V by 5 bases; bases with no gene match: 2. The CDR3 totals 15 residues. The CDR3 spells CASSRTSGPYNEQFF. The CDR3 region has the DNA TGTGCCAGCAGTCGGACTAGCGGGCCCTACAATGAGCAGTTCTTC.

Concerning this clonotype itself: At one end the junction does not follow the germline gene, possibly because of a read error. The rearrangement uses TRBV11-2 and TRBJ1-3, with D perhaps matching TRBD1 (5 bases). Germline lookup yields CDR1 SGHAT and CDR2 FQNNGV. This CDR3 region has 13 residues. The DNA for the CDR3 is TGTGCCAGCAGCCTAAACCCAGGGAACACCATATGTTTT. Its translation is CASSLNPGNTICF. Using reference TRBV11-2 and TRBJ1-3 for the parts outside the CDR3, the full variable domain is EAGVAQSPRYKIIEKRQSVAFWCNPISGHATLYWYQQILGQGPKLLIQFQNNGVVDDSQLPKDRFSAERLKGVDSTLKIQPAKLEDSAVYLCASSLNPGNTICFGEGSWLTVV.

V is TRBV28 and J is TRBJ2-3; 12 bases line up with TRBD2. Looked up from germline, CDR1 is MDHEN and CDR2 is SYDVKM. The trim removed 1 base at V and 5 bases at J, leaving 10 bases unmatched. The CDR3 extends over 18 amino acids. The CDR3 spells CASSLFPSGRANEDTQYF. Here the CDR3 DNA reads TGTGCCAGCAGTTTATTCCCTAGCGGGAGGGCCAATGAAGATACGCAGTATTTT.

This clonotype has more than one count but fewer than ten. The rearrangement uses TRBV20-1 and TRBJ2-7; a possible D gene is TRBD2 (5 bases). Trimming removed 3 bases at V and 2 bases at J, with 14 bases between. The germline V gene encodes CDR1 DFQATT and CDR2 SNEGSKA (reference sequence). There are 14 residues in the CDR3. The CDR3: CSASRLAGTYEQYF. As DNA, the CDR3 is TGCAGTGCTAGCCGGTTGGCGGGTACCTACGAGCAGTACTTC.

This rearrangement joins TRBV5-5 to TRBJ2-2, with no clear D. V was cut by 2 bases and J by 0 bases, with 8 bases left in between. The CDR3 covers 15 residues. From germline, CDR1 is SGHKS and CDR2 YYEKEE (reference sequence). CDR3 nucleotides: TGTGCCAGCAGCTTTTACAGATCGAACACCGGGGAGCTGTTTTTT. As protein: CASSFYRSNTGELFF.

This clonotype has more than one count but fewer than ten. The CDR3 DNA reads as TGTGCCAGCAGTTTATCCGCTAGCGGAACCGGGTTCTTC. It is translated as CASSLSASGTGFF. This chain links TRBV28 with TRBJ2-1; 7 bases are a match to TRBD2. The germline gives CDR1 MDHEN, CDR2 SYDVKM. V was pared by 1 base and J by 15 bases, with 9 bases of the junction left unmatched. The CDR3 contains 13 residues.

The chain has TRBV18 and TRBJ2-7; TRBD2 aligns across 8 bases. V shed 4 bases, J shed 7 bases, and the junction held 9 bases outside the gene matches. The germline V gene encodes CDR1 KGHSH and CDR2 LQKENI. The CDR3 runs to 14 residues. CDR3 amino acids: CASSRAGERNEQYF. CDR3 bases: TGTGCCAGCTCACGAGCGGGAGAGCGAAATGAGCAGTACTTC.

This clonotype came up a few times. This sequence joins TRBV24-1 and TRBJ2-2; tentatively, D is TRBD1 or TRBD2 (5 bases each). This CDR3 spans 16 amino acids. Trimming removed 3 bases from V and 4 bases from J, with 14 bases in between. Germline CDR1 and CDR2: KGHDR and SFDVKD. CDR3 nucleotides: TGTGCCACCAGTGATCCAGGTGGGGGAGCCACCGGGGAGCTGTTTTTT. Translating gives CATSDPGGGATGELFF.

CDR3 nucleotide sequence: TGTGCCAGCAGCACACGACAGGCTCCCTACGAGCAGTACTTC. Its protein product is CASSTRQAPYEQYF. This chain links TRBV7-8 with TRBJ2-7; D may be TRBD1 (6 bases). The CDR3 loop spans 14 amino acids. CDR1 and CDR2 from the germline V gene are SGHVS and FQNEAQ. V was trimmed by 5 bases and J by 2 bases, leaving 13 bases between them.

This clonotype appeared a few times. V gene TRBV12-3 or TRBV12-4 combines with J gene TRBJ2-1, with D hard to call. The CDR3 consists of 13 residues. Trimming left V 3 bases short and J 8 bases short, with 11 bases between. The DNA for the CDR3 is TGTGCCAGCAGTTTTCGGCCCCAGGATGAGCAGTTCTTC. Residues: CASSFRPQDEQFF.

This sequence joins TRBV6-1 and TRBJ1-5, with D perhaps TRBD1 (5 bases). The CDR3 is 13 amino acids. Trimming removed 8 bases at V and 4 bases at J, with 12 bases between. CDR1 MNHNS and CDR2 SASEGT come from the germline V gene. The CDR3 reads CASAGPGNQPQHF. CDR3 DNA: TGTGCCAGCGCGGGGCCGGGGAATCAGCCCCAGCATTTT.

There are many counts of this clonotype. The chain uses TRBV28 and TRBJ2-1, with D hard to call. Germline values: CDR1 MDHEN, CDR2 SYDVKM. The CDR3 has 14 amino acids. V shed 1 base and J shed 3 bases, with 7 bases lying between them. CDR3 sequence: CASSLSEDYNEQFF. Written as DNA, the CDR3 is TGTGCCAGCAGTTTATCTGAGGACTACAATGAGCAGTTCTTC. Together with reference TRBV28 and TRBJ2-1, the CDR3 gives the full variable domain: DVKVTQSSRYLVKRTGEKVFLECVQDMDHENMFWYRQDPGLGLRLIYFSYDVKMKEKGDIPEGYSVSREKKERFSLILESASTNQTSMYLCASSLSEDYNEQFFGPGTRLTVL.

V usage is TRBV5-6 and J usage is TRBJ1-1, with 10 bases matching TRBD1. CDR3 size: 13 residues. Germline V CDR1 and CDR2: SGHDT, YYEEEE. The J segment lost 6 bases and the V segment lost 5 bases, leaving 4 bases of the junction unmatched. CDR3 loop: CASRRDRGPEAFF. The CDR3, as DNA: TGTGCCAGCAGGCGGGACAGGGGTCCTGAAGCTTTCTTT.

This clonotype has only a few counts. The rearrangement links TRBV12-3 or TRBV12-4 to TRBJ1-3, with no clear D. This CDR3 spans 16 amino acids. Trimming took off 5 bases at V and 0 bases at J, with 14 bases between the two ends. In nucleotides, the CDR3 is TGTGCCAGCAGTGCCACGCCCGGTGTCTCTGGAAACACCATATATTTT. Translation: CASSATPGVSGNTIYF.

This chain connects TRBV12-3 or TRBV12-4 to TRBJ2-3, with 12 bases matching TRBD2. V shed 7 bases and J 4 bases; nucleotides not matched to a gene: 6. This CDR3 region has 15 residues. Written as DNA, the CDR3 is TGTGCCAGCAACTTCGCTAGCGGGAGGGCAGATACGCAGTATTTT. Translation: CASNFASGRADTQYF.

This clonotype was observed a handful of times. DNA for the CDR3: TGTGCCAGCAGTTATAGGACTGAGCAGTTCTTC. It encodes CASSYRTEQFF. The V and J genes are TRBV12-3 or TRBV12-4 and TRBJ2-1, with D uncertain. The CDR3 consists of 11 residues. The V end was cut by 4 bases, the J end by 9 bases, with 7 bases between.

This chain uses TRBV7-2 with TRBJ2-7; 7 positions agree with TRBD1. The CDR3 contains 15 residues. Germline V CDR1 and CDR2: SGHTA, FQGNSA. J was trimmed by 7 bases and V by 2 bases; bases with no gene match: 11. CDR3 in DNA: TGTGCCAGCAGCTTACATGACCTGACAGGGCCAGAGCAGTACTTC. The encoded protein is CASSLHDLTGPEQYF.

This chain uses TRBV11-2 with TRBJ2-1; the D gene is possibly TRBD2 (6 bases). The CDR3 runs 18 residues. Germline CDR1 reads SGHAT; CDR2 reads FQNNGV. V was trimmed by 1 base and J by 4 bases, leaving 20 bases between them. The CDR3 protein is CASSLVRYGSLDYNEQFF. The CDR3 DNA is TGTGCCAGCAGCTTAGTTAGATACGGGAGTCTTGATTACAATGAGCAGTTCTTC.

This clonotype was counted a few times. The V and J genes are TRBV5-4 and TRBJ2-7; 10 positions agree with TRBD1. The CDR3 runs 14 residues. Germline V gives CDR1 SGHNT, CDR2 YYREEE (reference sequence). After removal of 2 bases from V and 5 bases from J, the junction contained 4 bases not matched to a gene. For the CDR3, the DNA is TGTGCCAGCAGCTTCACGGGACAGGGGAACGAGCAGTACTTC. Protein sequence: CASSFTGQGNEQYF.

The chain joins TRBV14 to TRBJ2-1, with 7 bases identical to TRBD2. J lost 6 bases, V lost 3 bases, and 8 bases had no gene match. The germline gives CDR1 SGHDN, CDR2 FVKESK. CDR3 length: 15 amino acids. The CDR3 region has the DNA TGTGCCAGCAGCCAGACTAGCTTGCTTGGCAATGAGCAGTTCTTC. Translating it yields CASSQTSLLGNEQFF.